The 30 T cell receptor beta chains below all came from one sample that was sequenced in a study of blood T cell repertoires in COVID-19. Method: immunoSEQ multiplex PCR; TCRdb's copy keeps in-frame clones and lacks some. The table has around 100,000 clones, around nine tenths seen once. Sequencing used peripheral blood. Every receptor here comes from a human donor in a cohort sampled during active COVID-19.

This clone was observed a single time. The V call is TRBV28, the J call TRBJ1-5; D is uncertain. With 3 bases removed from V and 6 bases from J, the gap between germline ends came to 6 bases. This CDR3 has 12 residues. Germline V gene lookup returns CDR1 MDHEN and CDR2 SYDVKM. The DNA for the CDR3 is TGTGCCAGCAGTTTGGCTGGTCAGCCCCAGCATTTT. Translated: CASSLAGQPQHF.

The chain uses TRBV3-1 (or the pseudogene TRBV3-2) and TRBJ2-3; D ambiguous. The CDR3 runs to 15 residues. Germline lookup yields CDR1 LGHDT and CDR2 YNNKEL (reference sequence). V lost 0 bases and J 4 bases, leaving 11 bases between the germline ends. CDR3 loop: CASSQENRRADTQYF. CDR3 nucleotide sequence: TGTGCCAGCAGCCAAGAAAATCGTCGTGCAGATACGCAGTATTTT.

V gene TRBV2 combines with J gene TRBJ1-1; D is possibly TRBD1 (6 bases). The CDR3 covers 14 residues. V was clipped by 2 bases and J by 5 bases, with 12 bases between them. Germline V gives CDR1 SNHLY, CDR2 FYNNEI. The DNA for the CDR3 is TGTGCCAGCAGTGAACAGGGGCCCTCAACTGAAGCTTTCTTT. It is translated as CASSEQGPSTEAFF.

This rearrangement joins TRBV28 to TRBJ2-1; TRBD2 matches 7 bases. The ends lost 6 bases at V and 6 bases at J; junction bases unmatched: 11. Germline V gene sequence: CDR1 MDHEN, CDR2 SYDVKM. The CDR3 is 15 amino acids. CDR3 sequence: CASSYGLGGSNEQFF. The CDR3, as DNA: TGTGCCAGCAGCTACGGACTAGGAGGGTCCAATGAGCAGTTCTTC.

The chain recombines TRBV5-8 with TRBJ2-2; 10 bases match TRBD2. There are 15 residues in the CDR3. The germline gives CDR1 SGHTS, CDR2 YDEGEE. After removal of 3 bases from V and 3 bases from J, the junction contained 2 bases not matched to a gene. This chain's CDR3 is CASSSLAGDTGELFF. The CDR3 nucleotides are TGTGCCAGCAGCTCCCTAGCGGGAGACACCGGGGAGCTGTTTTTT.

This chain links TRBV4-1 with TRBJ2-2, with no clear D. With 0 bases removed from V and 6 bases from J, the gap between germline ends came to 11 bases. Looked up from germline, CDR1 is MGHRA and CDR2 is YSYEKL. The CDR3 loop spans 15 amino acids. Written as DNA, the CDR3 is TGCGCCAGCAGCCAAGACGGGTTCCGGGCCGGGGAGCTGTTTTTT. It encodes CASSQDGFRAGELFF.

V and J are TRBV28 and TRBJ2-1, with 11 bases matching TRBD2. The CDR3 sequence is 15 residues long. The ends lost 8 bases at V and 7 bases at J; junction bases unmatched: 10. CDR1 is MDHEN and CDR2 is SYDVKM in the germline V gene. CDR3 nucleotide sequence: TGTGCCAGCTGGCGAGGGCTAGCGGGAGGAAATGAGCAGTTCTTC. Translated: CASWRGLAGGNEQFF. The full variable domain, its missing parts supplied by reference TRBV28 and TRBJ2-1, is DVKVTQSSRYLVKRTGEKVFLECVQDMDHENMFWYRQDPGLGLRLIYFSYDVKMKEKGDIPEGYSVSREKKERFSLILESASTNQTSMYLCASWRGLAGGNEQFFGPGTRLTVL.

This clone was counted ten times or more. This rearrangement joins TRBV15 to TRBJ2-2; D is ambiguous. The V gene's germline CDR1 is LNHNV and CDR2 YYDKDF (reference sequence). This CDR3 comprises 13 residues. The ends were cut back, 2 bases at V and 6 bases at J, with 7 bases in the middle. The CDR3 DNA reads TGTGCCACCAGCAGATCTCAGGCCGGGGAGCTGTTTTTT. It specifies CATSRSQAGELFF.

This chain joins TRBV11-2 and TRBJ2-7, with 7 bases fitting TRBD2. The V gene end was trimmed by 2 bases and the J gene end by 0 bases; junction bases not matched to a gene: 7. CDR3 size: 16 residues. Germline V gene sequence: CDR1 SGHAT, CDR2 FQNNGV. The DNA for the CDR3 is TGTGCCAGCAGCTTACTCAGCGGGAAAGGCTCCTACGAGCAGTACTTC. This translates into CASSLLSGKGSYEQYF.

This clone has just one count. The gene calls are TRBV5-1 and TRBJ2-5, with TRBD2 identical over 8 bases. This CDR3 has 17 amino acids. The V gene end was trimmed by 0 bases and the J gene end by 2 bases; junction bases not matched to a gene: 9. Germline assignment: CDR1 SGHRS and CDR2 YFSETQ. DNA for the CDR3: TGCGCCAGCAGCTTGGCCGGGCTAGCGGGCGGACAAGAGACCCAGTACTTC. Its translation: CASSLAGLAGGQETQYF.

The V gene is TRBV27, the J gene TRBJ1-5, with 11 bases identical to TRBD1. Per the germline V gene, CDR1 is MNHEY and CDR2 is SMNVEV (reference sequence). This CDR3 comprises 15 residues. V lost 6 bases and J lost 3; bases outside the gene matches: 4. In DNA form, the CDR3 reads TGTGCCAGCAGGCGCGGACAGGGGGCCAATCAGCCCCAGCATTTT. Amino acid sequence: CASRRGQGANQPQHF.

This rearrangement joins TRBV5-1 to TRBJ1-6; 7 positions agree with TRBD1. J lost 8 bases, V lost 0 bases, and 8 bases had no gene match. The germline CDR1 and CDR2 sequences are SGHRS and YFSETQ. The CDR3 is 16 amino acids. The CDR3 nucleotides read TGCGCCAGCAGCTTGGGGTTGACAGGGCCGGATTCACCCCTCCACTTT. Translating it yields CASSLGLTGPDSPLHF.

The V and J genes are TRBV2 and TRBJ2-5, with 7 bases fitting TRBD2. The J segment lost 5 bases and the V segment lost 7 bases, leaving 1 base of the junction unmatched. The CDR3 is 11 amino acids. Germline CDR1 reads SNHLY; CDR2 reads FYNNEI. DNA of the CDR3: TGTGCCAGCACACTAGCGGAGACCCAGTACTTC. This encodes CASTLAETQYF.

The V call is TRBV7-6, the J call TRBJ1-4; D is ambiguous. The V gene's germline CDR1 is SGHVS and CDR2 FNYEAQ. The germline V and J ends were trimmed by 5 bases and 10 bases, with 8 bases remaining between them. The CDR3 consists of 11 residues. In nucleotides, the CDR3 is TGTGCCAGCAGCACCGGCGGAAAACTGTTTTTT. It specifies CASSTGGKLFF. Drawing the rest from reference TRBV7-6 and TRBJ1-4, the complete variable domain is GAGVSQSPRYKVTKRGQDVALRCDPISGHVSLYWYRQALGQGPEFLTYFNYEAQQDKSGLPNDRFSAERPEGSISTLTIQRTEQRDSAMYRCASSTGGKLFFGSGTQLSVL.

CDR3 loop: CASSQDWGQGNSPLHF. Written as DNA, the CDR3 is TGTGCCAGCAGCCAAGATTGGGGACAGGGGAATTCACCCCTCCACTTT. The chain uses TRBV14 and TRBJ1-6, with 10 bases lining up with TRBD1. V was clipped by 0 bases and J by 7 bases; unmatched bases: 3. The CDR3 contains 16 residues. Germline V gives CDR1 SGHDN, CDR2 FVKESK. The full variable domain, completed using reference TRBV14 and TRBJ1-6, is EAGVTQFPSHSVIEKGQTVTLRCDPISGHDNLYWYRRVMGKEIKFLLHFVKESKQDESGMPNNRFLAERTGGTYSTLKVQPAELEDSGVYFCASSQDWGQGNSPLHFGNGTRLTVT.

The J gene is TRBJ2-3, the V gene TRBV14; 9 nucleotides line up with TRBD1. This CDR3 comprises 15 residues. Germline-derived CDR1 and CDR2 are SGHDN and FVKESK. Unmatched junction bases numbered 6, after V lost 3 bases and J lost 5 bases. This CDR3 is CASSHNRGLRDTQYF. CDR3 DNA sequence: TGTGCCAGCAGCCATAACAGGGGGCTACGAGATACGCAGTATTTT.

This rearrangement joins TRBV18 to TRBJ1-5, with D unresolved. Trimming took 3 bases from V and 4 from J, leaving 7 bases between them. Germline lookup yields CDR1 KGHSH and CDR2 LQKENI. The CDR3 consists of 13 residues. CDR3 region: CASSPNKNQPQHF. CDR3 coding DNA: TGTGCCAGCTCACCCAACAAAAATCAGCCCCAGCATTTT.

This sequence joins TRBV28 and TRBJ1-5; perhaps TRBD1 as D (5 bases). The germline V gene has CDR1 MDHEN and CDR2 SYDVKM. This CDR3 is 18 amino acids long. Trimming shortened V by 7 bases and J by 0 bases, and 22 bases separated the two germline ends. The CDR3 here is CASTPLSQGLYSNQPQHF. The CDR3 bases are TGTGCCAGCACTCCACTCTCGCAGGGCTTATATAGCAATCAGCCCCAGCATTTT. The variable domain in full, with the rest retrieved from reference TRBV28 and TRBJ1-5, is DVKVTQSSRYLVKRTGEKVFLECVQDMDHENMFWYRQDPGLGLRLIYFSYDVKMKEKGDIPEGYSVSREKKERFSLILESASTNQTSMYLCASTPLSQGLYSNQPQHFGDGTRLSIL.

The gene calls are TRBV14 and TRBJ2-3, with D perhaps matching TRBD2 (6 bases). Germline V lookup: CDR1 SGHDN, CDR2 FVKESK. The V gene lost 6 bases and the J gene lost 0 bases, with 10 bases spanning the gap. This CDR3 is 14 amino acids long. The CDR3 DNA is TGTGCCAGCAGTGGAGGGGCCAGCACAGATACGCAGTATTTT. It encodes CASSGGASTDTQYF.

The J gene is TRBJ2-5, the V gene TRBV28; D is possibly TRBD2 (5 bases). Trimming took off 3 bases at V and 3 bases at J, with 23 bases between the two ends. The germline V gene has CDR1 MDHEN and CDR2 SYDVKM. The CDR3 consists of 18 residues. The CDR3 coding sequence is TGTGCCAGCAGTTTCGGTAGTTGCTTAGCGAGAGGAAAAGAGACCCAGTACTTC. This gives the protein CASSFGSCLARGKETQYF.

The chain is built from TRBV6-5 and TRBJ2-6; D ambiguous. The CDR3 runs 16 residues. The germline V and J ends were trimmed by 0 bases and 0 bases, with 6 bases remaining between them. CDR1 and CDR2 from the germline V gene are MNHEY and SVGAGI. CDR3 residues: CASSYSSTSGANVLTF. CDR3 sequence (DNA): TGTGCCAGCAGTTACTCCAGTACCTCTGGGGCCAACGTCCTGACTTTC.

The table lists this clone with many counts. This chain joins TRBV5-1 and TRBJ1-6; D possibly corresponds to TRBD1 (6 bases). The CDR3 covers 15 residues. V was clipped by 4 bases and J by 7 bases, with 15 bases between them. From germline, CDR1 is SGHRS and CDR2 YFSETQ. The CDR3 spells CASSRSGARNSPLHF. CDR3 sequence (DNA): TGCGCCAGCAGCCGGTCAGGGGCGCGGAATTCACCCCTCCACTTT.

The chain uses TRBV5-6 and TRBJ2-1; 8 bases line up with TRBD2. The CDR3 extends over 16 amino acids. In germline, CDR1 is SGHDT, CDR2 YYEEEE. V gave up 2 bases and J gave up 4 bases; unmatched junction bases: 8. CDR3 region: CASSFLAGVTYNEQFF. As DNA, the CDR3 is TGTGCCAGCAGCTTTCTAGCGGGCGTGACTTACAATGAGCAGTTCTTC.

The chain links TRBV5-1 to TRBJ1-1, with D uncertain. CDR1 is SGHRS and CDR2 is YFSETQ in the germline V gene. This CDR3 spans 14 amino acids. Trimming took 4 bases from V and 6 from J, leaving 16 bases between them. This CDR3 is CASSLEREASEAFF. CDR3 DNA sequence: TGCGCCAGCAGCCTCGAAAGGGAGGCATCTGAAGCTTTCTTT.

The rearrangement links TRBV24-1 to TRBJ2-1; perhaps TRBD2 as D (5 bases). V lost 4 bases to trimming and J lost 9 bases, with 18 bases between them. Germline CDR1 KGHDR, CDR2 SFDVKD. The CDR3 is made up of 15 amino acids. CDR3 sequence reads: CATSDTLDSGGEQFF. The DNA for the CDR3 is TGTGCCACCAGTGACACACTCGACTCCGGAGGTGAGCAGTTCTTC.

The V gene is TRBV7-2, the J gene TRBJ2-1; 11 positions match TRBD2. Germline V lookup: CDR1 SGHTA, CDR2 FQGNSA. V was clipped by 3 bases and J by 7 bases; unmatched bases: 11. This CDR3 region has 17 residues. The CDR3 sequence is CASSFSPLAGDGNEQFF. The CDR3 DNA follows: TGTGCCAGCAGCTTTTCCCCACTAGCGGGAGACGGTAATGAGCAGTTCTTC.

The CDR3 sequence is CATIRDRHNEQYF. The CDR3 region has the DNA TGTGCCACCATCCGGGACAGGCATAACGAGCAGTACTTC. The chain couples TRBV6-5 to TRBJ2-7, with TRBD1 matching over 8 bases. CDR1 and CDR2 from the germline V gene are MNHEY and SVGAGI. The V gene end was trimmed by 10 bases and the J gene end by 5 bases; junction bases not matched to a gene: 10. The CDR3 has 13 residues.

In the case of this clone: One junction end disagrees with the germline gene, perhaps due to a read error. CDR3 sequence: CASSHVGTSGSIDTQYF. The CDR3 DNA is TGTGCCAGCAGCCACGTCGGGACTAGCGGGAGCATAGATACGCAGTATTTT. The chain uses TRBV4-2 and TRBJ2-3, with TRBD2 identical over 14 bases. The germline CDR1 and CDR2 sequences are LGHNA and YNFKEQ. This CDR3 has 17 residues.

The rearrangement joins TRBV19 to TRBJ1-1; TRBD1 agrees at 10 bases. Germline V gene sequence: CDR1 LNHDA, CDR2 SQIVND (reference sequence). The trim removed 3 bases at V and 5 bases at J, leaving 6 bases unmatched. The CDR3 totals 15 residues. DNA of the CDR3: TGTGCCAGTAGTATCCGGGACAGGGGAGGGACTGAAGCTTTCTTT. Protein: CASSIRDRGGTEAFF.

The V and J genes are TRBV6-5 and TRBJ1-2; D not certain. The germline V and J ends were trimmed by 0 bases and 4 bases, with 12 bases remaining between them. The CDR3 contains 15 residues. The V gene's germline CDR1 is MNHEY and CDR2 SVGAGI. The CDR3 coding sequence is TGTGCCAGCAGTTACTCGACACAACCCGTCTATGGCTACACCTTC. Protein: CASSYSTQPVYGYTF.